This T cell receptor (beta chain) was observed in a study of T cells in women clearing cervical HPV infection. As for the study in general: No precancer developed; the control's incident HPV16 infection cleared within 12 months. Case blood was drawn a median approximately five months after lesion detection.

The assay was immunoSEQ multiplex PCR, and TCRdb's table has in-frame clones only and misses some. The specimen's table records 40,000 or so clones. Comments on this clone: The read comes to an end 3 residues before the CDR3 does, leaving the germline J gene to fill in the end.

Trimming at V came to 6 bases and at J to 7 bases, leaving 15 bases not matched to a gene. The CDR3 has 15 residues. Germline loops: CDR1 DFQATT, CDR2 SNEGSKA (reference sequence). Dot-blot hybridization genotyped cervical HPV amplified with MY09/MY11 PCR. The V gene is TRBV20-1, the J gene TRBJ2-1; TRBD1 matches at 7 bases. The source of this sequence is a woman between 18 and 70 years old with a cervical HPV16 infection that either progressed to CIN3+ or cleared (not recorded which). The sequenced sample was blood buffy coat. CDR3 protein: CSAEGQPYVGNEQFF. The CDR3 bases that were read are TGCAGTGCAGAGGGACAGCCCTATGTGGGGAATGAG.